Below, 20 T cell receptor beta chains from the same sample are listed, as sequenced in a study of T cell responses to AZD1222 COVID-19 vaccine (dated by TCRdb to the early 2020s). The sample's time point label, decoded: baseline before first vaccination. The receptor library was made with the immunoSEQ multiplex PCR assay. Sourced from immuneACCESS, this table was stored by TCRdb with only in-frame sequences that have V and J called. A share of the clones is absent; for the studies checked, an unresolved V gene accounts for under half, and the remainder has no known explanation. In all, the sample holds over 110,000 clones, and around nine tenths of those were seen once. In total, the top ten clones hold roughly 1.8% of the sample. Sequencing used peripheral blood, obtained on day 0 of AZD1222 vaccination. The receptors here all came from an adult in good health.

The V and J genes are TRBV29-1 and TRBJ1-1; no clear D gene. Trimming pared 4 bases from V and 4 bases from J, leaving 7 bases between. The CDR3 is 11 residues long. The germline V gene has CDR1 SQVTM and CDR2 ANQGSEA. The CDR3 DNA is TGCAGCGTTGTCCGGGGCACTGAAGCTTTCTTT. This codes for CSVVRGTEAFF. Full variable domain (remainder filled in from reference TRBV29-1 and TRBJ1-1): SAVISQKPSRDICQRGTSLTIQCQVDSQVTMMFWYRQQPGQSLTLIATANQGSEATYESGFVIDKFPISRPNLTFSTLTVSNMSPEDSSIYLCSVVRGTEAFFGQGTRLTVV.

This chain joins TRBV4-2 and TRBJ2-5, with 14 positions matching TRBD2. V was pared by 0 bases and J by 5 bases, with 5 bases of the junction left unmatched. The CDR3 sequence is 17 residues long. CDR1 is LGHNA and CDR2 is YNFKEQ in the germline V gene. The CDR3 DNA follows: TGTGCCAGCAGCCAAGAGGGAGGGACTAGCGGGAGTGAGACCCAGTACTTC. This sequence encodes CASSQEGGTSGSETQYF.

Concerning this clone itself: Other DNA sequences in this specimen translate into the identical CDR3. The rearrangement joins TRBV7-9 to TRBJ1-1; D is unresolved. The V gene lost 4 bases and the J gene lost 1 base, with 10 bases spanning the gap. Germline V gives CDR1 SEHNR, CDR2 FQNEAQ (reference sequence). The CDR3 consists of 14 residues. CDR3 protein: CASSSRTGNTEAFF. The DNA of the CDR3 is TGTGCCAGCAGCTCCCGGACCGGGAACACTGAAGCTTTCTTT.

This clone turned up a few times. The chain joins TRBV5-1 to TRBJ1-1; the match to TRBD1 covers 7 bases. The CDR3 consists of 15 residues. Germline V gene lookup returns CDR1 SGHRS and CDR2 YFSETQ. The V and J ends lost 4 bases and 1 base, in that order; junction bases with no gene match: 7. The CDR3 DNA follows: TGCGCCAGCAGCAGAGACAGGGTTGGGAACACTGAAGCTTTCTTT. Protein sequence: CASSRDRVGNTEAFF. Filled out from reference TRBV5-1 and TRBJ1-1, the complete variable domain reads KAGVTQTPRYLIKTRGQQVTLSCSPISGHRSVSWYQQTPGQGLQFLFEYFSETQRNKGNFPGRFSGRQFSNSRSEMNVSTLELGDSALYLCASSRDRVGNTEAFFGQGTRLTVV.

The rearrangement links TRBV18 to TRBJ1-4, with a weak D call TRBD1 (5 bases). The CDR3 runs to 14 residues. Germline CDR1 KGHSH, CDR2 LQKENI. V was cut by 3 bases and J by 8 bases, with 13 bases left in between. The CDR3 spells CASSPTAGWEKLFF. CDR3 sequence (DNA): TGTGCCAGCTCACCGACAGCCGGGTGGGAAAAACTGTTTTTT.

The chain uses TRBV15 and TRBJ1-1; D is ambiguous. The CDR3 has 13 residues. Germline lookup yields CDR1 LNHNV and CDR2 YYDKDF (reference sequence). The V and J ends lost 3 bases and 3 bases respectively, with 8 bases between them. The CDR3 loop reads CATSRARDTEAFF. CDR3 sequence (DNA): TGTGCCACCAGCAGGGCCCGTGACACTGAAGCTTTCTTT.

The gene calls are TRBV30 and TRBJ2-7; 7 positions agree with TRBD2. Germline V gives CDR1 GTSNPN, CDR2 SVGIG (reference sequence). The CDR3 length is 13 residues. V lost 8 bases and J lost 2; bases outside the gene matches: 9. The CDR3 DNA sequence: TGTGCCCGAGGGGCTAGCGGCCCCTACGAGCAGTACTTC. Amino acid sequence: CARGASGPYEQYF. The variable domain in full, with the rest retrieved from reference TRBV30 and TRBJ2-7, is SQTIHQWPATLVQPVGSPLSLECTVEGTSNPNLYWYRQAAGRGLQLLFYSVGIGQISSEVPQNLSASRPQDRQFILSSKKLLLSDSGFYLCARGASGPYEQYFGPGTRLTVT.

The chain combines TRBV5-5 with TRBJ2-2; D remains unclear. This CDR3 spans 13 amino acids. The germline V and J ends were trimmed by 6 bases and 7 bases, with 13 bases remaining between them. Germline V lookup: CDR1 SGHKS, CDR2 YYEKEE (reference sequence). In DNA form, the CDR3 reads TGTGCCAGCACCCTCAAGGTAGTCGGGGAGCTGTTTTTT. Its translation is CASTLKVVGELFF.

The chain couples TRBV6-1 to TRBJ2-2; TRBD1 matches at 9 bases. This CDR3 is 16 amino acids long. Trimming at V came to 2 bases and at J to 4 bases, leaving 5 bases not matched to a gene. Germline CDR1 MNHNS, CDR2 SASEGT. Here the CDR3 DNA reads TGTGCCAGCAGTGAAATTCCGGGACAGGGCACCGGGGAGCTGTTTTTT. It encodes CASSEIPGQGTGELFF.

The genes are TRBV13 and TRBJ2-5; unclear D gene. This CDR3 has 15 residues. Trimming pared 2 bases from V and 5 bases from J, leaving 15 bases between. Germline V gene sequence: CDR1 PRHDT, CDR2 FYEKMQ (reference sequence). The CDR3 sequence is CASSLRATLKETQYF. Here the CDR3 DNA reads TGTGCCAGCAGCTTACGTGCCACCTTGAAGGAGACCCAGTACTTC.

The chain links TRBV15 to TRBJ2-1; TRBD2 matches at 9 bases. In germline, CDR1 is LNHNV, CDR2 YYDKDF (reference sequence). The CDR3 totals 13 residues. Trimming took 5 bases from V and 11 from J; bases not matched to a gene: 7. In DNA form, the CDR3 reads TGTGCCACCAGCGGTGGACTAGCGATAAAGCAGTTCTTC. It translates to CATSGGLAIKQFF.

The rearrangement uses TRBV2 and TRBJ1-1; possibly TRBD1 for D (5 bases). This CDR3 has 14 residues. V was cut by 7 bases and J by 1 base, with 13 bases left in between. Germline V gene data show CDR1 as SNHLY and CDR2 as FYNNEI. CDR3 bases: TGTGCCAGCACGGTGGCAGGGCGGAACACTGAAGCTTTCTTT. As protein: CASTVAGRNTEAFF.

The chain is built from TRBV28 and TRBJ1-5, with D hard to call. V was pared by 3 bases and J by 2 bases, with 14 bases between. Germline V lookup: CDR1 MDHEN, CDR2 SYDVKM. The CDR3 consists of 16 residues. The CDR3 sequence is CASSLVSWYRNQPQHF. DNA for the CDR3: TGTGCCAGCAGTTTGGTCTCTTGGTATCGCAATCAGCCCCAGCATTTT.

V and J are TRBV27 and TRBJ2-3; 10 nucleotides match TRBD2. J was trimmed by 5 bases and V by 6 bases; bases with no gene match: 5. Germline loops: CDR1 MNHEY, CDR2 SMNVEV (reference sequence). There are 14 residues in the CDR3. The CDR3 region is CASRSGRGRDTQYF. Here the CDR3 DNA reads TGTGCCAGCAGAAGCGGGAGGGGTAGAGATACGCAGTATTTT.

CDR3 in DNA: TGTGCCAGCACTTTATCGGGGGGTGGAAATTCACCCCTCCACTTT. This translates into CASTLSGGGNSPLHF. This chain uses TRBV2 with TRBJ1-6; the D gene is possibly TRBD1 (5 bases). Germline V gene lookup returns CDR1 SNHLY and CDR2 FYNNEI. V was trimmed by 7 bases and J by 7 bases, leaving 17 bases between them. The CDR3 consists of 15 residues.

V usage is TRBV7-2 and J usage is TRBJ2-7, with 10 bases fitting TRBD2. The V and J ends lost 5 bases and 3 bases, in that order; junction bases with no gene match: 7. Per germline, CDR1 SGHTA and CDR2 FQGNSA. The length of the CDR3 is 15 residues. The CDR3 spells CASSHLAGVLYEQYF. The CDR3 DNA follows: TGTGCCAGCAGCCATCTAGCGGGAGTCCTCTACGAGCAGTACTTC.

The V and J genes are TRBV25-1 and TRBJ2-2; D gene ambiguous. The CDR3 totals 13 residues. The V and J ends lost 6 bases and 1 base respectively, with 6 bases between them. CDR1 MGHDK and CDR2 SYGVNS come from the germline V gene. The CDR3 region is CASREQNTGELFF. CDR3 nucleotides: TGTGCCAGCAGAGAACAGAACACCGGGGAGCTGTTTTTT.

V is TRBV5-1 and J is TRBJ2-3; D is perhaps TRBD2 (6 bases). V lost 0 bases, J lost 3 bases, and 14 bases lay in between. The CDR3 extends over 16 amino acids. Germline loops: CDR1 SGHRS, CDR2 YFSETQ. CDR3 region: CASSLAGGVVTDTQYF. CDR3 nucleotides: TGCGCCAGCAGCTTGGCCGGGGGTGTGGTGACAGATACGCAGTATTTT.

CDR3: CASSILQGLGTEAFF. In nucleotides, the CDR3 is TGTGCCAGTAGTATCCTACAGGGTTTGGGCACTGAAGCTTTCTTT. The chain uses TRBV19 and TRBJ1-1; the D gene is possibly TRBD1 (6 bases). CDR3 size: 15 residues. Germline CDR1 is LNHDA and CDR2 is SQIVND (reference sequence). Trimming left V 3 bases short and J 4 bases short, with 15 bases between.

V is TRBV4-1 and J is TRBJ2-3; D might be TRBD2 (5 bases). Deletions cut 0 bases from V and 9 bases from J, with 13 bases between. This CDR3 comprises 14 residues. Per the germline V gene, CDR1 is MGHRA and CDR2 is YSYEKL. The CDR3 region is CASSQEVWTGTQYF. The CDR3 nucleotides are TGCGCCAGCAGCCAAGAGGTCTGGACGGGAACGCAGTATTTT.